A selection of T cell receptor beta chains follows, all from one sample in a study of blood T cell repertoires in COVID-19. The assay was immunoSEQ multiplex PCR, and TCRdb's table has in-frame clones only and misses some. The sample yields 75,000 to 100,000 clones, over 70% seen once. Material: peripheral blood. These receptors originate from a woman older than 75 with acute or convalescent COVID-19. Both conserved end residues are part of each CDR3. The order of the fields is D gene, clone size, J gene, V gene, CDR3 DNA, CDR3 protein. The D gene is left open where the match is weak. Clone size is shown for a subset of rows, as once, few, many or a class of expanded clone.

d_call: NA; clone_size: few; j_call: TRBJ1-2; v_call: TRBV3-1/TRBV3-2; cdr3_nt: TGTGCCAGCAACTTGCGGGGGGCAGACGGCTACACCTTC; cdr3_aa: CASNLRGADGYTF
d_call: TRBD2; clone_size: NA; j_call: TRBJ2-7; v_call: TRBV5-1; cdr3_nt: TGCGCCAGCAGCTTGACGGGGGGGCTAGGTGAGCAGTACTTC; cdr3_aa: CASSLTGGLGEQYF
d_call: NA; clone_size: NA; j_call: TRBJ2-1; v_call: TRBV4-3; cdr3_nt: TGCGCCAGCAGCCAAGATGGCGGGTTCCCCTACAATGAGCAGTTCTTC; cdr3_aa: CASSQDGGFPYNEQFF
d_call: NA; clone_size: NA; j_call: TRBJ1-2; v_call: TRBV28; cdr3_nt: TGTGCCAGCAGTTTTGCAGGGCCGAACTATGGCTACACCTTC; cdr3_aa: CASSFAGPNYGYTF
d_call: NA; clone_size: NA; j_call: TRBJ2-1; v_call: TRBV4-1; cdr3_nt: TGCGCCAGCAGCCAAGAATCCGGCTACAATGAGCAGTTCTTC; cdr3_aa: CASSQESGYNEQFF
d_call: TRBD2; clone_size: few; j_call: TRBJ2-1; v_call: TRBV11-2; cdr3_nt: TGTGCCAGCAGCTTTCTAGCGGGGGATGAGCAGTTCTTC; cdr3_aa: CASSFLAGDEQFF
d_call: NA; clone_size: NA; j_call: TRBJ2-7; v_call: TRBV6-5; cdr3_nt: TGTGCCAGCAGTTACTCGACACGAACCAGCAAATACGAGCAGTACTTC; cdr3_aa: CASSYSTRTSKYEQYF
d_call: TRBD1; clone_size: NA; j_call: TRBJ1-1; v_call: TRBV3-1/TRBV3-2; cdr3_nt: TGTGCCAGCAGCCAAGGGGACAGCGAAGCTTTCTTT; cdr3_aa: CASSQGDSEAFF
d_call: NA; clone_size: NA; j_call: TRBJ2-1; v_call: TRBV7-9; cdr3_nt: TGTGCCAGCAGCTCCTCCAAGGGGGAGCAGTTCTTC; cdr3_aa: CASSSSKGEQFF
d_call: NA; clone_size: NA; j_call: TRBJ1-2; v_call: TRBV2; cdr3_nt: TGTGCCAGCAGGAACAGGGTAATTGGCTATGGCTACACCTTC; cdr3_aa: CASRNRVIGYGYTF
d_call: NA; clone_size: NA; j_call: TRBJ1-1; v_call: TRBV5-1; cdr3_nt: TGCGCCAGCTCCTACGGGGGGATGAACACTGAAGCTTTCTTT; cdr3_aa: CASSYGGMNTEAFF
d_call: TRBD1; clone_size: NA; j_call: TRBJ1-2; v_call: TRBV5-4; cdr3_nt: TGTGCCAGCAGCGCAGGGACAGATCCCCTCTATGGCTACACCTTC; cdr3_aa: CASSAGTDPLYGYTF
d_call: TRBD1; clone_size: few; j_call: TRBJ1-2; v_call: TRBV7-9; cdr3_nt: TGTGCCAGCAGCTTGGGGACAGGATTCGGCTACACCTTC; cdr3_aa: CASSLGTGFGYTF
d_call: NA; clone_size: NA; j_call: TRBJ2-2; v_call: TRBV18; cdr3_nt: TGTGCCAGCTCACCATCCGTCGCGAACACCGGGGAGCTGTTTTTT; cdr3_aa: CASSPSVANTGELFF
d_call: TRBD1; clone_size: NA; j_call: TRBJ1-4; v_call: TRBV24-1; cdr3_nt: TGTGCCACCAGTGATTTGGACAGGGGGAACGAAAAACTGTTTTTT; cdr3_aa: CATSDLDRGNEKLFF
d_call: TRBD1; clone_size: few; j_call: TRBJ1-3; v_call: TRBV19; cdr3_nt: TGTGCCAGTAGTATACAGGGGGCGCGAAACACCATATATTTT; cdr3_aa: CASSIQGARNTIYF
d_call: TRBD1; clone_size: NA; j_call: TRBJ1-6; v_call: TRBV6-5; cdr3_nt: TGTGCCAGCAGTTTGGACAGGGAAACCTATAATTCACCCCTCCACTTT; cdr3_aa: CASSLDRETYNSPLHF
d_call: NA; clone_size: NA; j_call: TRBJ2-3; v_call: TRBV10-3; cdr3_nt: TGTGCCATCGTCCAGGCGAACACAGATACGCAGTATTTT; cdr3_aa: CAIVQANTDTQYF
d_call: NA; clone_size: NA; j_call: TRBJ2-1; v_call: TRBV2; cdr3_nt: TGTGCCAGCAGTGAGGGGGGACCTTTTGGGAATGAGCAGTTCTTC; cdr3_aa: CASSEGGPFGNEQFF
d_call: NA; clone_size: NA; j_call: TRBJ1-1; v_call: TRBV5-6; cdr3_nt: TGTGCCAGCAGCCGTTTTAACACTGAAGCTTTCTTT; cdr3_aa: CASSRFNTEAFF
d_call: NA; clone_size: NA; j_call: TRBJ1-2; v_call: TRBV18; cdr3_nt: TGTGCCAGCTCACCGCAGGGAGGCTCTGGCTACACCTTC; cdr3_aa: CASSPQGGSGYTF
d_call: NA; clone_size: NA; j_call: TRBJ1-6; v_call: TRBV4-3; cdr3_nt: TGCGCCAGCAGCCAAGAAGGACAAAGCTCCTATAATTCACCCCTCCACTTT; cdr3_aa: CASSQEGQSSYNSPLHF
d_call: NA; clone_size: NA; j_call: TRBJ1-5; v_call: TRBV6-2/TRBV6-3; cdr3_nt: TGTGCCAGCAGCAACGTACCCCGGGGTGAACAGCCCCAGCATTTT; cdr3_aa: CASSNVPRGEQPQHF
d_call: NA; clone_size: NA; j_call: TRBJ1-2; v_call: TRBV2; cdr3_nt: TGTGCCAGCAGTGAAGCAGGGGTTAACTATGGCTACACCTTC; cdr3_aa: CASSEAGVNYGYTF
d_call: NA; clone_size: NA; j_call: TRBJ2-1; v_call: TRBV27; cdr3_nt: TGTGCCAGCAGTTTCGAGGGCTACAATGAGCAGTTCTTC; cdr3_aa: CASSFEGYNEQFF
d_call: NA; clone_size: NA; j_call: TRBJ1-2; v_call: TRBV28; cdr3_nt: TGTGCCAGCAGTTCTACAGGGAGATCTAACTATGGCTACACCTTC; cdr3_aa: CASSSTGRSNYGYTF
d_call: TRBD2; clone_size: large; j_call: TRBJ2-5; v_call: TRBV7-9; cdr3_nt: TGTGCCAGCAGCTTAGCGCATCCTAGCGGGGGACGAGAGACCCAGTACTTC; cdr3_aa: CASSLAHPSGGRETQYF
d_call: NA; clone_size: NA; j_call: TRBJ2-5; v_call: TRBV19; cdr3_nt: TGTGCCAGTAGTTTACGACAGACGGGAGAGACCCAGTACTTC; cdr3_aa: CASSLRQTGETQYF
d_call: TRBD1; clone_size: NA; j_call: TRBJ2-7; v_call: TRBV11-2; cdr3_nt: TGTGCCAGCAGCCTCAGGGCCCCGTCCGGGACAGGCTCTTACGAGCAGTACTTC; cdr3_aa: CASSLRAPSGTGSYEQYF
d_call: NA; clone_size: once; j_call: TRBJ1-2; v_call: TRBV29-1; cdr3_nt: TGCAGCGTTGAAGATTACTCACAGCCAAGTTTTTCTTATGGCTACACCTTC; cdr3_aa: CSVEDYSQPSFSYGYTF
d_call: NA; clone_size: NA; j_call: TRBJ2-3; v_call: TRBV7-2; cdr3_nt: TGTGCCAGCAGCTTAGTAGCCACTCAATGGACAGATACGCAGTATTTT; cdr3_aa: CASSLVATQWTDTQYF
d_call: TRBD2; clone_size: NA; j_call: TRBJ2-5; v_call: TRBV5-4; cdr3_nt: TGTGCCAGCAGCTTTCAAAGCGGGGGCCAAGAGACCCAGTACTTC; cdr3_aa: CASSFQSGGQETQYF
d_call: NA; clone_size: NA; j_call: TRBJ1-1; v_call: TRBV10-3; cdr3_nt: TGTGCCATCAGTGGCCCCAGGTTGAACACTGAAGCTTTCTTT; cdr3_aa: CAISGPRLNTEAFF
d_call: TRBD2; clone_size: NA; j_call: TRBJ2-7; v_call: TRBV7-9; cdr3_nt: TGTGCCAGCAGCTCTCCATTCGGGGGGGAACGCTCCTACGAGCAGTACTTC; cdr3_aa: CASSSPFGGERSYEQYF
d_call: NA; clone_size: NA; j_call: TRBJ2-1; v_call: TRBV5-8; cdr3_nt: TGTGCCAGCAGCTTACTAGTGGGAGGCTCCTACAATGAGCAGTTCTTC; cdr3_aa: CASSLLVGGSYNEQFF
d_call: TRBD1; clone_size: NA; j_call: TRBJ2-1; v_call: TRBV10-3; cdr3_nt: TGTGCCATCAGTGTCCTTGGGACAGGGACTGAGCAGTTCTTC; cdr3_aa: CAISVLGTGTEQFF
d_call: NA; clone_size: NA; j_call: TRBJ2-3; v_call: TRBV5-4; cdr3_nt: TGTGCCAGCAGTACCTTTGTGCGACCCCAGGGCACAGATACGCAGTATTTT; cdr3_aa: CASSTFVRPQGTDTQYF
d_call: NA; clone_size: NA; j_call: TRBJ2-5; v_call: TRBV15; cdr3_nt: TGTGCCACCAGCAGGTTTTATGAGACCCAGTACTTC; cdr3_aa: CATSRFYETQYF
d_call: TRBD1; clone_size: NA; j_call: TRBJ1-1; v_call: TRBV27; cdr3_nt: TGTGCCAGCAGCCGACTTGAGACAGGGGAAACTGAAGCTTTCTTT; cdr3_aa: CASSRLETGETEAFF
d_call: NA; clone_size: NA; j_call: TRBJ1-1; v_call: TRBV19; cdr3_nt: TGTGCCAGTATGATCGGGATGAACACTGAAGCTTTCTTT; cdr3_aa: CASMIGMNTEAFF
d_call: TRBD2; clone_size: NA; j_call: TRBJ2-3; v_call: TRBV6-1; cdr3_nt: TGTGCCAGCAGTGAAGCGACTAGCGGGGGGGCAATTAAGGATACGCAGTATTTT; cdr3_aa: CASSEATSGGAIKDTQYF
d_call: TRBD1; clone_size: NA; j_call: TRBJ1-3; v_call: TRBV28; cdr3_nt: TGTGCCAGCAGTTCTACCGGGACAGGGAAGGGAAACACCATATATTTT; cdr3_aa: CASSSTGTGKGNTIYF
d_call: TRBD2; clone_size: NA; j_call: TRBJ2-1; v_call: TRBV3-1/TRBV3-2; cdr3_nt: TGTGCCAGCAGCCAAGTAACCATTTCCGGGGGGGGGCTCGGTGAGCAGTTCTTC; cdr3_aa: CASSQVTISGGGLGEQFF
d_call: NA; clone_size: NA; j_call: TRBJ2-2; v_call: TRBV6-5; cdr3_nt: TGTGCCAGCACCCAGCGGGTTACCGACACCGGGGAGCTGTTTTTT; cdr3_aa: CASTQRVTDTGELFF
d_call: NA; clone_size: NA; j_call: TRBJ2-3; v_call: TRBV5-4; cdr3_nt: TGTGCCAGCAGCAACCGACACAGATCCACAGATACGCAGTATTTT; cdr3_aa: CASSNRHRSTDTQYF
d_call: NA; clone_size: NA; j_call: TRBJ2-6; v_call: TRBV19; cdr3_nt: TGTGCCAGTAGTCAGGGACACCCCTCTGGGGCCAACGTCCTGACTTTC; cdr3_aa: CASSQGHPSGANVLTF